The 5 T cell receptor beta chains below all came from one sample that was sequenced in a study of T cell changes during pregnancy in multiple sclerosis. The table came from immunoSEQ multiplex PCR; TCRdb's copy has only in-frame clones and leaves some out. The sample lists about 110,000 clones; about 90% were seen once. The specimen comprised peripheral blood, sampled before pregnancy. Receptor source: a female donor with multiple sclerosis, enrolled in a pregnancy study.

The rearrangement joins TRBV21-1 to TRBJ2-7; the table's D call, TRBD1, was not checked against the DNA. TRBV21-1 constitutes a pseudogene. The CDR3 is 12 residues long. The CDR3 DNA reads TGTGCCAGCAGCAGCAGGGTTGACGAGCAGTACTTC. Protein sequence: CASSSRVDEQYF.

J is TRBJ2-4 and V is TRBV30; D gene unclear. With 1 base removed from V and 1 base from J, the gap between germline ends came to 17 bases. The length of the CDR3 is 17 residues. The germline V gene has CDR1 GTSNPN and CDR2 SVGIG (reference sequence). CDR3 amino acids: CAWSADGSGRAKNIQYF. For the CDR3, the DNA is TGTGCCTGGAGTGCAGATGGATCCGGCAGGGCCAAAAACATTCAGTACTTC.

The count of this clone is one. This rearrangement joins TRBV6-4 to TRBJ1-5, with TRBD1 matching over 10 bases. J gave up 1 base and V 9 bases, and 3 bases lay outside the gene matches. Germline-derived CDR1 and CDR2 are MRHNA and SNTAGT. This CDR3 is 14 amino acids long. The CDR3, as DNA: TGTGCCAGTTGGGACAGGGGAAGCAATCAGCCCCAGCATTTT. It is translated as CASWDRGSNQPQHF.

CDR3 in amino acids: CASSLGTGFGSYEQYF. CDR3 coding DNA: TGCGCCAGCAGCTTAGGGACAGGGTTTGGGTCCTACGAGCAGTACTTC. The chain joins TRBV5-1 to TRBJ2-7; 9 positions agree with TRBD1. V lost 2 bases to trimming and J lost 1 base; unmatched junction nucleotides: 7. The CDR3 is made up of 16 amino acids. Germline V gene lookup returns CDR1 SGHRS and CDR2 YFSETQ.

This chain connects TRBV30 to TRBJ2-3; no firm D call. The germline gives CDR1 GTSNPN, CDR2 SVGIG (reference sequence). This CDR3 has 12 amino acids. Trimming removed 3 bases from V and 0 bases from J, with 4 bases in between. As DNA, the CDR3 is TGTGCCTGGAGCCAGAGCACAGATACGCAGTATTTT. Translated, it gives CAWSQSTDTQYF.